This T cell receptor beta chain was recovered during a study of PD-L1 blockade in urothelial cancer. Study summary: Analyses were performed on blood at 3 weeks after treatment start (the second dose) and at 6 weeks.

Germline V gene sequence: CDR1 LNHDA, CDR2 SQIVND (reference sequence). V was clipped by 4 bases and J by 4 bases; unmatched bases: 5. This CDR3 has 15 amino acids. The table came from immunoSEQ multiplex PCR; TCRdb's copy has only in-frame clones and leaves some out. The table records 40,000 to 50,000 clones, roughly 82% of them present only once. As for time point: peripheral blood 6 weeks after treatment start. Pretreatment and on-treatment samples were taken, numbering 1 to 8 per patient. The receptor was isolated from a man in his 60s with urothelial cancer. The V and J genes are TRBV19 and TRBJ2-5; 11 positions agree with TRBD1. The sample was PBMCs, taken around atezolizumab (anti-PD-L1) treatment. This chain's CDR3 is CASSTGTGGGETQYF. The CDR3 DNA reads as TGTGCCAGTAGTACTGGGACAGGGGGAGGAGAGACCCAGTACTTC.